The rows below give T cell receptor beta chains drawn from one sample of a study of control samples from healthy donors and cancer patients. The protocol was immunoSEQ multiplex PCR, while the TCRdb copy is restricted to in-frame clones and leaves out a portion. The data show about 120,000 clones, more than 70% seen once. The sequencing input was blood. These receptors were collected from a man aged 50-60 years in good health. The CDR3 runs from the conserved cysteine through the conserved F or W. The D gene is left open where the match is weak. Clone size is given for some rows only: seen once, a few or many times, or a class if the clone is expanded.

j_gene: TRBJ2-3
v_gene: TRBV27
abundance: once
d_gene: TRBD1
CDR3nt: TGTGCCAGCAGTTCCACCAATACCGACAGGGGGCAAAGAGATACGCAGTATTTT
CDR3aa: CASSSTNTDRGQRDTQYF

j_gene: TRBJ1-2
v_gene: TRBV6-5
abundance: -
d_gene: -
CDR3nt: TGTGCCAGCAGTACCAGACAGTCAGCTAACTATGGCTACACCTTC
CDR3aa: CASSTRQSANYGYTF

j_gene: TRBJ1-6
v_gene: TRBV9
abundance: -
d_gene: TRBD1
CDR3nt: TGTGCCAGCAGCGTAGACAGGGGTAATTCACCCCTCCACTTT
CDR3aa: CASSVDRGNSPLHF

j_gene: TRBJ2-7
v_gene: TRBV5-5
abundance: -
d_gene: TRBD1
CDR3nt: TGTGCCAGCAGCATACTTCCGGGACAGGGGGCCTACGAGCAGTACTTC
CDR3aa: CASSILPGQGAYEQYF

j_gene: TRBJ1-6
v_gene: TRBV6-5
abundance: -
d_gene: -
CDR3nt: TGTGCCAGCAGTTACAGGACAGTCGATCCGGGTTCACCCCTCCACTTT
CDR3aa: CASSYRTVDPGSPLHF

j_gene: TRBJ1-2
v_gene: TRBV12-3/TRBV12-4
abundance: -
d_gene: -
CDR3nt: TGTGCCAGCAGCCCCTCGGGGGGTGATGGCTACACCTTC
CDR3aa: CASSPSGGDGYTF

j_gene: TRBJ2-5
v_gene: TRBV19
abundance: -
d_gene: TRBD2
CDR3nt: TGTGCCAGCCGCGGGGGGACCCCCTTCCAAGAGACCCAGTACTTC
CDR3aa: CASRGGTPFQETQYF

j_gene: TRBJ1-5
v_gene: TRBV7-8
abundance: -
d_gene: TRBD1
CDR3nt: TGTGCCAGCAGCCCAGGGACAGCTCCTTCCCGGCCCCAGCATTTT
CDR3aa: CASSPGTAPSRPQHF

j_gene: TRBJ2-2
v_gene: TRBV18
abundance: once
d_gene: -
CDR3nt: TGTGCCAGCTCCGTCCGGGCCCCGAACACCGGGGAGCTGTTTTTT
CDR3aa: CASSVRAPNTGELFF

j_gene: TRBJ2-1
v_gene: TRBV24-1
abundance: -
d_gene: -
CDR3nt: TGTGCCACCAGTGATTGGAGGGACCATGAGCAGTTCTTC
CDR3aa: CATSDWRDHEQFF

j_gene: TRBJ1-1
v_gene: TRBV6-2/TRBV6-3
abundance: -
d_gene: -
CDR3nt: TGTGCCAGCAGTCCCGAAATCTGGGGCACTGAAGCTTTCTTT
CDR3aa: CASSPEIWGTEAFF

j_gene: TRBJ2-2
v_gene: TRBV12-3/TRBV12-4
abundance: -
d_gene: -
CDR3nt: TGTGCCAGCACCCGGTTTGACACCGGGGAGCTGTTTTTT
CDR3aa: CASTRFDTGELFF

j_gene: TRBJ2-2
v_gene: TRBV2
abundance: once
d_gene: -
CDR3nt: TGTGCCAGCAGTCCTAGTAGCGACGGGGAGCTGTTTTTT
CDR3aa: CASSPSSDGELFF

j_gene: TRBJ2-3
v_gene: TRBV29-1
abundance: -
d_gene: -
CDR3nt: TGCAGCGTTGAAGGTTTGACCGGCACAGATACGCAGTATTTT
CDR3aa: CSVEGLTGTDTQYF

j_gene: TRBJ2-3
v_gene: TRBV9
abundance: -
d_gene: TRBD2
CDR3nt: TGTGCCAGCAGCGTAGTTACTAGCGGCGATACGCAGTATTTT
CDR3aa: CASSVVTSGDTQYF

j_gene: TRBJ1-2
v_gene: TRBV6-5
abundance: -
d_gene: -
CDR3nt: TGTGCCAGCAGTTGGTCCAGGGGAGGCGGCTATGGCTACACCTTC
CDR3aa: CASSWSRGGGYGYTF

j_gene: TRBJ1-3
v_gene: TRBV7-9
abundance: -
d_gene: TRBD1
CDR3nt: TGTGCCAGCAGCCCGACAGGGGCAGGGTCTGGAAACACCATATATTTT
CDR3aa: CASSPTGAGSGNTIYF

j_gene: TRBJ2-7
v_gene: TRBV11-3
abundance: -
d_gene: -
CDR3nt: TGTGCCAGCAGCTCCAGGGTGCACTACGAGCAGTACTTC
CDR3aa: CASSSRVHYEQYF

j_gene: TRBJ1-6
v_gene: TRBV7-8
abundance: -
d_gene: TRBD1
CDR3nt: TGTGCCAGCAGCTTAGACTGGGGACAGGGGTACTATAATTCACCCCTCCACTTT
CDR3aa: CASSLDWGQGYYNSPLHF

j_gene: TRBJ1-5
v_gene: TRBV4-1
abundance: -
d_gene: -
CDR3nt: TGCGCCAGCAGCCAAGCCCCCATAGGGGGAATTAGCAATCAGCCCCAGCATTTT
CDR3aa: CASSQAPIGGISNQPQHF

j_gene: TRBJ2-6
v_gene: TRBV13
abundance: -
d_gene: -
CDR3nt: TGTGCCAGCAGCCCCCGAGCTACTAGCTCTGGGGCCAACGTCCTGACTTTC
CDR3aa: CASSPRATSSGANVLTF

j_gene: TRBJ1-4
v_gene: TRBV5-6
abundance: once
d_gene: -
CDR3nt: TGTGCCAGCAGCTTGGATCGGACTAATGAAAAACTGTTTTTT
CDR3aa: CASSLDRTNEKLFF

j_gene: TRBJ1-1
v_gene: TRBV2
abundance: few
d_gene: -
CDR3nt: TGTGCCAGCACCCTACATGGACGGGGGACTGAAGCTTTCTTT
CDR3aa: CASTLHGRGTEAFF

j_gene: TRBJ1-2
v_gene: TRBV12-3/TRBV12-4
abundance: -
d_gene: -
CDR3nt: TGTGCCAGCAGTTTAGAAGGGCTTGGCTACACCTTC
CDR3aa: CASSLEGLGYTF

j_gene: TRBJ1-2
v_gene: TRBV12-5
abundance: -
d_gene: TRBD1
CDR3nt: TGTGCTAGTGGTCTCTCCCGACAGGGGTTCGGCTATGGCTACACCTTC
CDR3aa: CASGLSRQGFGYGYTF

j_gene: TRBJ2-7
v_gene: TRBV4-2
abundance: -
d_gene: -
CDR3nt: TGTGCCAGCAGAGGAACAGGAGGGCACTCCTACGAGCAGTACTTC
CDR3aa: CASRGTGGHSYEQYF

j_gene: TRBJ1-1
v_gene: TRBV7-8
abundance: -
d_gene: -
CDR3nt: TGTGCCAGCAGCTCCCCGGACAGCTTCCTGAACACTGAAGCTTTCTTT
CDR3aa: CASSSPDSFLNTEAFF

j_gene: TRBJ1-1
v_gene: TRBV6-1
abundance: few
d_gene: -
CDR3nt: TGTGCCAGCAGTGAACCTGGACTTAGGACTGAAGCTTTCTTT
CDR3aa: CASSEPGLRTEAFF

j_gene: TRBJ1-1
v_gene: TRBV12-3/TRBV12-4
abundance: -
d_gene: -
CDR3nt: TGTGCCAGCAGTTTGAACCGGGACACTGAAGCTTTCTTT
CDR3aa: CASSLNRDTEAFF

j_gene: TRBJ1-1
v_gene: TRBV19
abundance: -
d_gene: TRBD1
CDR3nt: TGTGCCAGTAGTTTAACAGGGGGCTGGAACACTGAAGCTTTCTTT
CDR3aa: CASSLTGGWNTEAFF

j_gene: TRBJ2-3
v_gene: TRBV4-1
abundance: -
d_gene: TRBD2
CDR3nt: TGCGCCAGCAGCCCCTTTGGGCGGGGGAGCACAGATACGCAGTATTTT
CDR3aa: CASSPFGRGSTDTQYF

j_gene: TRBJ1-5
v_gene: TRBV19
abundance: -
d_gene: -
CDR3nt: TGTGCCAGTAGTGAAACCGGAGACCGCTCCTTCAATCAGCCCCAGCATTTT
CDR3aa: CASSETGDRSFNQPQHF

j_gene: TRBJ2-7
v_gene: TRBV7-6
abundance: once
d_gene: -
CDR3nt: TGTGCCAGCAGCTCTCATCGAGACAGACCCGATCACTACGAGCAGTACTTC
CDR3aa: CASSSHRDRPDHYEQYF

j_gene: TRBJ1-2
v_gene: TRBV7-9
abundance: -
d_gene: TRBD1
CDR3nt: TGTGCCAGCAGCTTAGTAGGAGGGGGACAGGGTAAGGGCTACACCTTC
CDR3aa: CASSLVGGGQGKGYTF

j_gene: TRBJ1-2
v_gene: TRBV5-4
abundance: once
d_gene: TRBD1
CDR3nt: TGTGCCAGCAGTCCCGGGACAGGGACGAACTATGGCTACACCTTC
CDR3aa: CASSPGTGTNYGYTF

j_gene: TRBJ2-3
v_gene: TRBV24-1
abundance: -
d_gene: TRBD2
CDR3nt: TGTGCCACCAGTGATTGGACTAGCGGGGGTCAGGGAACGCAGTATTTT
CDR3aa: CATSDWTSGGQGTQYF

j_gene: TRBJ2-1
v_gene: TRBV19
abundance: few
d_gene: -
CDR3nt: TGTGCCAGTAGTATAGGGACTCCTTCCTACAATGAGCAGTTCTTC
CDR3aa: CASSIGTPSYNEQFF

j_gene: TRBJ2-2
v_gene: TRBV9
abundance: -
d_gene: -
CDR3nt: TGTGCCAGCAGCGTAGCTAAGAGGGTAGTTAGTATCGGGGAGCTGTTTTTT
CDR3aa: CASSVAKRVVSIGELFF

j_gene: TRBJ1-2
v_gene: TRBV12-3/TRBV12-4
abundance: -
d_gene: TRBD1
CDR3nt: TGTGCCAGCAGTTCAGGGGGGGTCTATGGCTACACCTTC
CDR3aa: CASSSGGVYGYTF

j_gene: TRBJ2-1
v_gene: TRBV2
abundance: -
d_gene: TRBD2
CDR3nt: TGTGCCAGCAGTGAAAGGGGACTAGCGGGGGGAAGTGAGCAGTTCTTC
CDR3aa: CASSERGLAGGSEQFF

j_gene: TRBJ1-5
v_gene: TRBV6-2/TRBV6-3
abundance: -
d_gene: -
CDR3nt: TGTGCCAGCACCCCTCTAGGGAGTCAGCCCCAGCATTTT
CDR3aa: CASTPLGSQPQHF

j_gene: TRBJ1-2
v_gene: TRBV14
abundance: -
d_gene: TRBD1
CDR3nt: TGTGCCAGCAGCCAAGTCGACAGGGCTGGCTACACCTTC
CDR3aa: CASSQVDRAGYTF

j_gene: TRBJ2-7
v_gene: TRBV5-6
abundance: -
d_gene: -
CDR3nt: TGTGCCAGCAGCTTAGGTAGCGGCGATACCTACGAGCAGTACTTC
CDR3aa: CASSLGSGDTYEQYF

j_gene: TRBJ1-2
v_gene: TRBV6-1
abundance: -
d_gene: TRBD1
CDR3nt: TGTGCCAGCAGTGTTTCCGACAGGGGGGGGAACTATGGCTACACCTTC
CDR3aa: CASSVSDRGGNYGYTF

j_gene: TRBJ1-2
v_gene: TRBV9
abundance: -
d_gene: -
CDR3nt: TGTGCCAGCAGTTCCGCCCGGGGGGGGCTAGGTGGCTACACCTTC
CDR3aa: CASSSARGGLGGYTF

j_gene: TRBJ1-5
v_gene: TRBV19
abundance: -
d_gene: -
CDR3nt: TGTGCCAGTAGTATATCCCCCGACGGGGGCAATCAGCCCCAGCATTTT
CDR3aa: CASSISPDGGNQPQHF

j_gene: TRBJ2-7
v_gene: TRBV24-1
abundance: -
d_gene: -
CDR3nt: TGTGCCATCTGCCGGGTTACTTCCTACGAGCAGTACTTC
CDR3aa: CAICRVTSYEQYF

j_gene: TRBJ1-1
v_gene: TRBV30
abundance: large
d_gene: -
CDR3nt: TGTGCCTCGGAGACAGACTTGAACACTGAAGCTTTCTTT
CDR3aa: CASETDLNTEAFF

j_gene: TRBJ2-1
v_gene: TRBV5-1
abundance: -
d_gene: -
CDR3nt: TGCGCCAGCAGCTTGGAAGGGGCGCATTACAATGAGCAGTTCTTC
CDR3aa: CASSLEGAHYNEQFF

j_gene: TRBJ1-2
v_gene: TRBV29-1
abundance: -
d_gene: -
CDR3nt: TGCAGCGTTGTAGAGGGAGTGGGCTACACCTTC
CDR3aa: CSVVEGVGYTF

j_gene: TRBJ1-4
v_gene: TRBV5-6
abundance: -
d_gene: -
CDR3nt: TGTGCCAGCAGCTGGACAGAGGGGGGATCAACTAATGAAAAACTGTTTTTT
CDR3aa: CASSWTEGGSTNEKLFF

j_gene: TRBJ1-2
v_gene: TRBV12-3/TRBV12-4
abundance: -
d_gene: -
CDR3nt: TGTGCCAGCAGTTTTATCAGGGAGGACGGCTACACCTTC
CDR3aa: CASSFIREDGYTF

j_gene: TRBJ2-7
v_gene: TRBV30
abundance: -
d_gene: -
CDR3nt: TGTGCCTGGAGTCCAGGGAGAGCCTACGAGCAGTACTTC
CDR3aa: CAWSPGRAYEQYF

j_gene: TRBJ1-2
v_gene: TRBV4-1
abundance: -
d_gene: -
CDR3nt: TGCGCCAGCAGCCCGGGGGCGCCCAACTATGGCTACACCTTC
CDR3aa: CASSPGAPNYGYTF

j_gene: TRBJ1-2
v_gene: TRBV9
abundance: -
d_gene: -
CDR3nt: TGTGCCAGCAGCGTAGATGCAGAGAAAAACTATGGCTACACCTTC
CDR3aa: CASSVDAEKNYGYTF

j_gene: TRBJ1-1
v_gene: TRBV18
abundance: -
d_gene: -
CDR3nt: TGTGCCAGCTCACCAAACACTGAAGCTTTCTTT
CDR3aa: CASSPNTEAFF

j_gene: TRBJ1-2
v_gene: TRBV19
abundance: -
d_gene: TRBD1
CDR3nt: TGTGCCAGTACCCGGGGACAGGGTAACTATGGCTACACCTTC
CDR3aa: CASTRGQGNYGYTF

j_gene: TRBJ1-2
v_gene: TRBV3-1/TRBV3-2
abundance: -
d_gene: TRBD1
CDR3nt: TGTGCCAGCAGCCCCCAGGGACAGGGTAAAGGAGGCTACACCTTC
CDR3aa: CASSPQGQGKGGYTF

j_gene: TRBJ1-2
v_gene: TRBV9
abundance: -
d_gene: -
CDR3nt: TGTGCCAGCAGCGAGGACCCCAGGGGAGACTATGGCTACACCTTC
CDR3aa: CASSEDPRGDYGYTF